This T cell receptor beta chain is drawn from a study of T-cell reconstitution after alpha-beta-depleted transplantation in children. Overall study findings and caveats: There were reportedly several hundred expanded graft clones from which alpha-beta T cells came about two months after transplant. Some patients showed high day-60 TCRbeta diversity, which derived from surviving recipient T cells and thymic progenitors. From newly produced T cells came most of the T-cell counts and diversity one year after transplant.

Trimming removed 0 bases from V and 6 bases from J; junction bases left unmatched: 6. The CDR3 covers 15 residues. The germline CDR1 and CDR2 sequences are MNHEY and SVGAGI. In its sample, this clonotype was seen many times. The antigen remains undetermined. Library preparation (for TCRbeta) was performed with unique molecular identifiers. One entry per CDR3 protein results from TCRdb running MiXCR on the PCR reads. Among 200,000 to 300,000 distinct CDR3 sequences listed, about 23% were seen once. This receptor was obtained from a girl between 2 and 10 years old with Fanconi anemia, due to receive a stem cell transplant. The chain recombines TRBV6-5 with TRBJ2-7; 9 bases match TRBD1. The starting material was PBMCs, obtained before TCRalphabeta/CD19-depleted stem cell transplant. CDR3: CASSYSETGGGEQYF. CDR3 DNA: TGTGCCAGCAGTTACTCGGAGACAGGGGGTGGCGAGCAGTACTTC.